These 8 T cell receptor beta chains were sequenced from one sample in a study of long-term antiretroviral therapy in people with HIV. With survey level as its setting, the immunoSEQ assay was v3.0. Produced via immunoSEQ multiplex PCR; TCRdb's table is partial and in-frame only. This table has 40,000 to 50,000 clones, around 93% appearing once. The sample here was unsorted PBMCs, taken 9 to 9.5 years after starting antiretroviral therapy. These receptors were collected from a man between 25 and 39 years old with HIV.

V and J are TRBV6-1 and TRBJ2-3, with a tentative D call TRBD2 (5 bases). Germline V gene lookup returns CDR1 MNHNS and CDR2 SASEGT. The CDR3 sequence is 12 residues long. Trimming stripped 4 bases from V and 4 bases from J, with 6 bases between. In DNA form, the CDR3 reads TGTGCCAGCAGTGGGGAGCCAGATACGCAGTATTTT. Residues: CASSGEPDTQYF.

The CDR3 bases are TGTGCCAGCAGCTACGGCCTAGCTAAAGAGACCCAGTACTTC. It yields the protein CASSYGLAKETQYF. This chain joins TRBV6-5 and TRBJ2-5; perhaps TRBD2 as D (5 bases). V was trimmed by 6 bases and J by 3 bases, leaving 14 bases between them. From germline, CDR1 is MNHEY and CDR2 SVGAGI. The CDR3 has 14 amino acids.

The CDR3 DNA reads as TGCGCCAGCATAAGCTGGAACACTGAAGCTTTCTTT. Its translation is CASISWNTEAFF. The chain uses TRBV4-1 and TRBJ1-1, with D unclear. Trimming shortened V by 7 bases and J by 1 base, and 7 bases separated the two germline ends. CDR1 is MGHRA and CDR2 is YSYEKL in the germline V gene. There are 12 residues in the CDR3.

The chain employs TRBV28 and TRBJ1-5, with D uncertain. V was trimmed by 3 bases and J by 11 bases, leaving 11 bases between them. The CDR3 runs to 12 residues. The germline CDR1 and CDR2 sequences are MDHEN and SYDVKM. CDR3 protein: CASSLRVGTQHF. The CDR3 DNA sequence: TGTGCCAGCAGTTTGCGAGTAGGGACCCAGCATTTT.

CDR3 sequence: CASSPTSPGVGETQYF. The CDR3 region has the DNA TGTGCCAGCAGCCCAACATCGCCGGGTGTAGGAGAGACCCAGTACTTC. The chain has TRBV11-2 and TRBJ2-5; unclear D gene. The ends were cut back, 5 bases at V and 4 bases at J, with 20 bases in the middle. Looked up from germline, CDR1 is SGHAT and CDR2 is FQNNGV. The CDR3 contains 16 residues.

V usage is TRBV5-1 and J usage is TRBJ2-7; 12 positions agree with TRBD1. The CDR3 loop spans 16 amino acids. Trimming cost V 0 bases and J 3 bases; bases outside gene matches: 4. In germline, CDR1 is SGHRS, CDR2 YFSETQ. The chain's CDR3 is CASSLGGTGGGYEQYF. The CDR3 DNA sequence: TGCGCCAGCAGCTTGGGTGGGACAGGGGGCGGCTACGAGCAGTACTTC.

The V and J genes are TRBV9 and TRBJ2-6, with D hard to call. Germline lookup yields CDR1 SGDLS and CDR2 YYNGEE. The CDR3 sequence is 14 residues long. Trimming removed 0 bases from V and 0 bases from J, with 1 base in between. CDR3 nucleotides: TGTGCCAGCAGCGTAGCCTCTGGGGCCAACGTCCTGACTTTC. The encoded protein is CASSVASGANVLTF. The whole variable domain, filled in from reference TRBV9 and TRBJ2-6, reads DSGVTQTPKHLITATGQRVTLRCSPRSGDLSVYWYQQSLDQGLQFLIQYYNGEERAKGNILERFSAQQFPDLHSELNLSSLELGDSALYFCASSVASGANVLTFGAGSRLTVL.

In nucleotides, the CDR3 is TGTGCCAGCAATTTTGAGGGGAGCACTGAAGCTTTCTTT. Protein: CASNFEGSTEAFF. The chain is built from TRBV2 and TRBJ1-1; D possibly corresponds to TRBD1 (5 bases). Looked up from germline, CDR1 is SNHLY and CDR2 is FYNNEI. The CDR3 covers 13 residues. V dropped 7 bases and J dropped 4 bases, with 13 bases sitting between them.